Each of the 8 T cell receptor beta chains below was sequenced from the same sample in a study of tumor-infiltrating lymphocytes in glioblastoma multiforme. TCR beta libraries were built from RNA through three nested multiplex PCR rounds using modified ARM-PCR. TCRdb re-analysed the multiplex PCR reads in MiXCR, keeping a single row per CDR3 protein. The sample lists around 15,000 distinct CDR3 sequences, 70% to 75% occurring once. Material for sequencing was brain tumor tissue. The source of these receptors is a male donor with glioblastoma.

The chain uses TRBV11-2 and TRBJ2-2; possibly TRBD2 for D (6 bases). V dropped 5 bases and J dropped 2 bases, with 12 bases sitting between them. Germline lookup yields CDR1 SGHAT and CDR2 FQNNGV. The CDR3 totals 15 residues. The CDR3 DNA sequence: TGTGCCAGCAGCCCGGGACTCATTAACACCGGGGAGCTGTTTTTT. Translation gives CASSPGLINTGELFF.

Details on this clonotype: This clone may be a read error of a much larger clone one base away. This chain uses TRBV13 with TRBJ2-5; D is ambiguous. V was shortened by 5 bases and J by 0 bases, with 10 bases between the two germline ends. The CDR3 sequence is 14 residues long. The germline gives CDR1 PRHDT, CDR2 FYEKMQ (reference sequence). Here the CDR3 reads CASSKLINQETQYF. The DNA for the CDR3 is TGTGCCAGCAGCAAGTTGATTAACCAAGAGACCCAGTACTTC. Full variable domain (remainder filled in from reference TRBV13 and TRBJ2-5): AAGVIQSPRHLIKEKRETATLKCYPIPRHDTVYWYQQGPGQDPQFLISFYEKMQSDKGSIPDRFSAQQFSDYHSELNMSSLELGDSALYFCASSKLINQETQYFGPGTRLLVL.

This clonotype was recorded a few times. This rearrangement joins TRBV29-1 to TRBJ2-7; D gene unclear. CDR3 length: 12 residues. Germline loops: CDR1 SQVTM, CDR2 ANQGSEA. Trimming removed 5 bases at V and 0 bases at J, with 8 bases between. In DNA, the CDR3 is TGCAGCGTTAAGACCAGCTCCTACGAGCAGTACTTC. Protein: CSVKTSSYEQYF.

Comment on this clonotype: The germline gene is not matched at one end of the junction; a read error may be the cause. V gene TRBV20-1 combines with J gene TRBJ1-2; TRBD1 might be the D (5 bases). CDR1 and CDR2 from the germline V gene are DFQATT and SNEGSKA (reference sequence). CDR3 size: 13 residues. The CDR3 DNA is TGCAGTGCCCACGGGGGGTGGAGATATGGCTTCACCTTC. Translation: CSAHGGWRYGFTF.

In the case of this clonotype: One junction end does not reproduce the germline sequence, and a read error may be involved. The V call is TRBV4-1, the J call TRBJ1-2; 7 bases agree with TRBD1. Germline assignment: CDR1 MGHRA and CDR2 YSYEKL. The CDR3 totals 16 residues. The CDR3 coding sequence is TGCGCCAGCAGCCAAGATCGATACAGGGGAAACTGTGACTACACCTTT. The encoded protein is CASSQDRYRGNCDYTF.

Notes on this clonotype: One end of the junction varies from germline; a read error may be responsible. V is TRBV6-6 and J is TRBJ1-1; maybe TRBD1 (5 bases). The CDR3 spans 16 residues. Germline CDR1 and CDR2: MNHNY and SVGAGI (reference sequence). The CDR3 protein is CDSSSTRGSVNTETFF. CDR3 sequence (DNA): TGTGACAGCAGTTCGACAAGGGGATCTGTGAACACTGAAACTTTCTTT.

Comment on this clonotype: Here the CDR3 omits its conserved ending phenylalanine or tryptophan, so a read error is the likely source. V usage is TRBV11-2 and J usage is TRBJ2-1; tentative D call: TRBD2 (5 bases). V dropped 3 bases and J dropped 8 bases, with 14 bases sitting between them. The CDR3 extends over 14 amino acids. Per the germline V gene, CDR1 is SGHAT and CDR2 is FQNNGV. CDR3 sequence (DNA): TGTGCCAGCAGCTTGAGCGGAGTTTACGATGAGCAGTTCTTG. Protein sequence: CASSLSGVYDEQFL.

Comment on this clonotype: Compared with germline, one end of the junction differs, possibly owing to a read error. The V gene is TRBV11-1, the J gene TRBJ2-7, with TRBD1 matching over 8 bases. Germline CDR1 and CDR2: SGHAT and FQDESV (reference sequence). CDR3 length: 16 residues. DNA for the CDR3: TGTGCCAGCAGCTTAGCGCGTCTTTACAGGGGGTACGATCAGTACTTC. Its translation is CASSLARLYRGYDQYF.